The 12 T cell receptor beta chains below all came from one sample that was sequenced in a study of CD8+ T cells in alopecia areata. As for treatment: oral pan-JAK inhibitor, 5-10 mg twice daily. Sequencing used cDNA as its template, made by extracting RNA and reverse transcribing it. Clones were read by immunoSEQ multiplex PCR, and TCRdb kept only the in-frame ones, dropping some. The data hold more than 150,000 clones, with roughly 53% observed a single time. The specimen comprised CD8+ T cells sorted from blood, sampled at week 24, from a patient treated with tofacitinib. These receptors were collected from a human donor with alopecia areata.

This clone came up a few times. The J gene is TRBJ2-5, the V gene TRBV5-1; D possibly matches TRBD1 or TRBD2 (6 bases each). The CDR3 covers 15 residues. Between the trimmed V and J ends, which lost 0 bases and 2 bases, there was a span of 11 bases. Germline CDR1 reads SGHRS; CDR2 reads YFSETQ. This CDR3 reads CASSLEGGQQETQYF. As DNA, the CDR3 is TGCGCCAGCAGCTTGGAGGGGGGTCAGCAAGAGACCCAGTACTTC.

The rearrangement links TRBV27 to TRBJ1-1; tentative D call: TRBD1 (5 bases). Germline V gives CDR1 MNHEY, CDR2 SMNVEV (reference sequence). This CDR3 has 13 residues. Between the trimmed V and J ends, which lost 6 bases and 5 bases, there was a span of 13 bases. DNA for the CDR3: TGTGCCAGCAGGGTGGGCGGGGCTACTGAAGCTTTCTTT. Translating it yields CASRVGGATEAFF.

The genes are TRBV6-5 and TRBJ2-7; the D call may be TRBD1 or TRBD2 (6 bases each). The V and J ends lost 5 bases and 9 bases respectively, with 17 bases between them. CDR1 and CDR2 from the germline V gene are MNHEY and SVGAGI. This CDR3 has 13 residues. CDR3 sequence: CASSQEGERAQYF. The CDR3 coding sequence is TGTGCCAGCAGTCAGGAGGGGGAGCGGGCGCAGTACTTC.

CDR3 bases: TGTGCCAGCAGTTACTCCTCTCCACAAGAGACCCAGTACTTC. Its protein product is CASSYSSPQETQYF. The chain carries TRBV6-6 and TRBJ2-5; D uncertain. The CDR3 has 14 residues. Germline V gene data show CDR1 as MNHNY and CDR2 as SVGAGI (reference sequence). V was trimmed by 0 bases and J by 2 bases, leaving 7 bases between them.

In its sample, this clone was seen a few times. The chain links TRBV6-5 to TRBJ1-5; a possible D gene is TRBD1 (5 bases). V was pared by 5 bases and J by 4 bases, with 12 bases between. Germline V gene sequence: CDR1 MNHEY, CDR2 SVGAGI. The CDR3 runs 14 residues. CDR3 nucleotides: TGTGCCAGCAGTGAAACACAGGTGAATCAGCCCCAGCATTTT. Amino acids: CASSETQVNQPQHF.

The V and J genes are TRBV9 and TRBJ1-2; tentative D call: TRBD1 (5 bases). Trimming stripped 3 bases from V and 5 bases from J, with 14 bases between. The CDR3 loop spans 14 amino acids. Germline CDR1 reads SGDLS; CDR2 reads YYNGEE. In DNA, the CDR3 is TGTGCCAGCAGCGGGGGCTACAAACAATATGGCTACACCTTC. The encoded protein is CASSGGYKQYGYTF. Using reference TRBV9 and TRBJ1-2 for the parts outside the CDR3, the full variable domain is DSGVTQTPKHLITATGQRVTLRCSPRSGDLSVYWYQQSLDQGLQFLIQYYNGEERAKGNILERFSAQQFPDLHSELNLSSLELGDSALYFCASSGGYKQYGYTFGSGTRLTVV.

V usage is TRBV7-9 and J usage is TRBJ2-3, with a tentative D call TRBD2 (7 bases). The CDR3 totals 15 residues. Germline CDR1 reads SEHNR; CDR2 reads FQNEAQ (reference sequence). The V end lost 3 bases, the J end lost 6 bases, and 16 bases lay between the germline ends. The CDR3 is CASSFSGAGADTQYF. CDR3 in DNA: TGTGCCAGCAGCTTCTCCGGTGCGGGGGCGGATACGCAGTATTTT. Using reference TRBV7-9 and TRBJ2-3 for the parts outside the CDR3, the full variable domain is DTGVSQNPRHKITKRGQNVTFRCDPISEHNRLYWYRQTLGQGPEFLTYFQNEAQLEKSRLLSDRFSAERPKGSFSTLEIQRTEQGDSAMYLCASSFSGAGADTQYFGPGTRLTVL.

This clone came up a few times. The chain recombines TRBV27 with TRBJ2-1; 9 bases match TRBD2. Germline V lookup: CDR1 MNHEY, CDR2 SMNVEV (reference sequence). V lost 5 bases and J lost 9; bases outside the gene matches: 17. This CDR3 comprises 17 residues. The CDR3, as DNA: TGTGCCAGCAGTCCACCCCAGACTAGCGGCCCCGTTGGTGAGCAGTTCTTC. It translates to CASSPPQTSGPVGEQFF.

The V call is TRBV29-1, the J call TRBJ1-1, with unresolved D. The germline CDR1 and CDR2 sequences are SQVTM and ANQGSEA. V was shortened by 4 bases and J by 3 bases, with 6 bases between the two germline ends. The CDR3 length is 11 residues. The CDR3 coding sequence is TGCAGCGTTGGAATAGACACTGAAGCTTTCTTT. This gives the protein CSVGIDTEAFF.

This sequence joins TRBV2 and TRBJ2-6; no clear D. This CDR3 is 15 amino acids long. The germline V and J ends were trimmed by 3 bases and 0 bases, with 6 bases remaining between them. The germline CDR1 and CDR2 sequences are SNHLY and FYNNEI. The CDR3 sequence is CASSELGSGANVLTF. CDR3 DNA: TGTGCCAGCAGTGAGCTGGGCTCTGGGGCCAACGTCCTGACTTTC.

This clone was seen only a few times. The rearrangement uses TRBV7-7 and TRBJ2-3; no clear D gene. This CDR3 region has 15 residues. Germline V gene sequence: CDR1 SSHAT, CDR2 FNYEAQ (reference sequence). V was clipped by 2 bases and J by 0 bases, with 9 bases between them. This CDR3 is CASSLRPISTDTQYF. CDR3 DNA sequence: TGTGCCAGCAGCTTAAGGCCAATTAGCACAGATACGCAGTATTTT.

The chain has TRBV5-6 and TRBJ1-1; D perhaps matches TRBD1 (6 bases). This CDR3 contains 12 residues. V shed 0 bases and J shed 13 bases, with 13 bases lying between them. CDR1 SGHDT and CDR2 YYEEEE come from the germline V gene. CDR3 residues: CASSLGADSSFF. The DNA of the CDR3 is TGTGCCAGCAGCTTGGGTGCGGACAGTAGTTTCTTT.